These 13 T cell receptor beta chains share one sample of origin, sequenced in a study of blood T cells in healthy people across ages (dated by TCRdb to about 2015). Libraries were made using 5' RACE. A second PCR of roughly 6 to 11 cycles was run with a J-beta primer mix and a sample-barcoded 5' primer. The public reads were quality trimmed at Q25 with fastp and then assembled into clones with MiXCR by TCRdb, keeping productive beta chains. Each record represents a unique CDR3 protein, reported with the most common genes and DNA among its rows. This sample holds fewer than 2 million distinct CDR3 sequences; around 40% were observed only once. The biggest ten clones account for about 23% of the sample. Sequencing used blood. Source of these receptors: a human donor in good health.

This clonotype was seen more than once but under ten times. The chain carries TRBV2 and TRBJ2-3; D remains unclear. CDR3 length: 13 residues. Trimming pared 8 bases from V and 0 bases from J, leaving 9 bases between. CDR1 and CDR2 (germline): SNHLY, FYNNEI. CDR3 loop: CASDQDSTDTQYF. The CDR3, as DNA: TGTGCCAGCGACCAAGATAGCACAGATACGCAGTATTTT. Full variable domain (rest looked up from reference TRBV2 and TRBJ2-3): EPEVTQTPSHQVTQMGQEVILRCVPISNHLYFYWYRQILGQKVEFLVSFYNNEISEKSEIFDDQFSVERPDGSNFTLKIRSTKLEDSAMYFCASDQDSTDTQYFGPGTRLTVL.

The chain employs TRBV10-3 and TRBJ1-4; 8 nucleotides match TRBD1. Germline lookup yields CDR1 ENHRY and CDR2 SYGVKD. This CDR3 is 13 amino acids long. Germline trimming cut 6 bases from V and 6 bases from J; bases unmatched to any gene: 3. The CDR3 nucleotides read TGTGCCATCAGGTCGGACAGGGATGAAAAACTGTTTTTT. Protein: CAIRSDRDEKLFF.

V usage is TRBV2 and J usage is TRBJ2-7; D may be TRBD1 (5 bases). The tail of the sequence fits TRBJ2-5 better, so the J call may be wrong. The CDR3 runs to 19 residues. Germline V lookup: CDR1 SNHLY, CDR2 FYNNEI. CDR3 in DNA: TGTGCCAGCAGTGACCCTGCCAGGGCCGAGGCATTAGTATGGTGGACCCAGTACTTC. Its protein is CASSDPARAEALVWWTQYF.

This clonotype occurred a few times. The CDR3 DNA is TGCAGCGGCTTGACAGGGGCGGTAGAAAACATTCAGTACTTC. Amino acid sequence: CSGLTGAVENIQYF. The V call is TRBV29-1, the J call TRBJ2-4; 8 bases align to TRBD1. This CDR3 spans 14 amino acids. V was pared by 7 bases and J by 5 bases, with 10 bases of the junction left unmatched. CDR1 is SQVTM, CDR2 ANQGSEA, per germline.

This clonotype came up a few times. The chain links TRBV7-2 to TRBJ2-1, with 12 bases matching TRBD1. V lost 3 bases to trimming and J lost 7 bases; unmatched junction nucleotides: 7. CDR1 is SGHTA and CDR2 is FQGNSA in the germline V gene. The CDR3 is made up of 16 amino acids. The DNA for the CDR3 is TGTGCCAGCAGCTTTATCTGGGACAGGGGGCGAAATGAGCAGTTCTTC. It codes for CASSFIWDRGRNEQFF.

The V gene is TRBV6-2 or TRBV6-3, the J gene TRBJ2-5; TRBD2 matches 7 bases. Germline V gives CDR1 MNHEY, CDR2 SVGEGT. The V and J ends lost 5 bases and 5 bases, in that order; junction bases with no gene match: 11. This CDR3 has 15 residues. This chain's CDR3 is CASSRAGQRRETQYF. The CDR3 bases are TGTGCCAGCAGTCGAGCGGGGCAAAGAAGGGAGACCCAGTACTTC.

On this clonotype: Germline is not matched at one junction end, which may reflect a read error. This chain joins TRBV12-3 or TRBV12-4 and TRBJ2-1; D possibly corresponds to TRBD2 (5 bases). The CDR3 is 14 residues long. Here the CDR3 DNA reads TGTGTCAGCAGCCCCGGACCGGGGAAAAATGAGCAGTTCTTC. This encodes CVSSPGPGKNEQFF.

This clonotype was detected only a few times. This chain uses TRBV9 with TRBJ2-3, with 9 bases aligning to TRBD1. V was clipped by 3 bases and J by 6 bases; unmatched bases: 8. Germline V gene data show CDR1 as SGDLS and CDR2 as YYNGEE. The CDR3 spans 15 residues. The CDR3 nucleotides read TGTGCCAGCAGCGCGGGGACAGGGTTTTGGGATACGCAGTATTTT. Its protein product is CASSAGTGFWDTQYF.

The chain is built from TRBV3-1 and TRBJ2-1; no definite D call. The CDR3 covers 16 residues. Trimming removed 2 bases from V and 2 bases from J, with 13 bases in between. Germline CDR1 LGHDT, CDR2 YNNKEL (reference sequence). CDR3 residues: CASSQYGGSAYNEQFF. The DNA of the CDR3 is TGTGCCAGCAGCCAATACGGCGGTAGTGCCTACAATGAGCAGTTCTTC.

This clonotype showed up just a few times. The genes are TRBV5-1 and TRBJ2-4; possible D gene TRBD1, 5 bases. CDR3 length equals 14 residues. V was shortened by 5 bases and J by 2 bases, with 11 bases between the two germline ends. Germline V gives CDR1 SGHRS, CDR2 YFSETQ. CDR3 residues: CASRHDRSKNIQYF. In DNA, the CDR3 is TGCGCCAGCAGGCACGACAGATCCAAAAACATTCAGTACTTC.

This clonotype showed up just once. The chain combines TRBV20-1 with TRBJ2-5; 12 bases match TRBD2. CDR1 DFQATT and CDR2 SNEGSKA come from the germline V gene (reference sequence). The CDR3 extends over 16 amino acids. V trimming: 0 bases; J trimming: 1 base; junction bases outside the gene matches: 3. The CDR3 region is CSARDTSGGSQETQYF. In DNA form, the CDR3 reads TGCAGTGCTAGAGATACTAGCGGGGGGTCCCAAGAGACCCAGTACTTC.

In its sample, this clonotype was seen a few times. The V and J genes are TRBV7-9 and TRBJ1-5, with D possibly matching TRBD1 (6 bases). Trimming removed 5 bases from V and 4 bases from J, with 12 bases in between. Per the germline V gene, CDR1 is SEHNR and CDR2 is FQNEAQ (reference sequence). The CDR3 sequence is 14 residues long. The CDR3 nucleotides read TGTGCCAGCAGCCGCCAGGGGATAAATCAGCCCCAGCATTTT. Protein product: CASSRQGINQPQHF.

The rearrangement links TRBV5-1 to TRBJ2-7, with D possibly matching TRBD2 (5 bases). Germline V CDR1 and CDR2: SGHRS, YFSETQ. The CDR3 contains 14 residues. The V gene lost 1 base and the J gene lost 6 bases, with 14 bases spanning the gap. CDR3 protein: CASSLSSPEGEQYF. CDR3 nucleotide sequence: TGCGCCAGCAGCTTGAGCAGCCCTGAGGGCGAGCAGTACTTC.